One and the same sample provided the 18 T cell receptor beta chains below, sequenced in a study of CD8 T cells in ankylosing spondylitis. TCRdb re-derived calls from the 5' RACE reads in MiXCR, one entry per CDR3 protein. The data contain 300,000 to 350,000 distinct CDR3 sequences, 14% to 15% of them singletons. Material: blood, either unsorted or a sorted T cell fraction (not recorded which). These receptors all stem from a male donor with ankylosing spondylitis or in good health (not recorded which).

The genes are TRBV13 and TRBJ2-7; a possible D gene is TRBD2 (6 bases). The V end was cut by 3 bases, the J end by 7 bases, with 19 bases between. This CDR3 contains 15 residues. Germline loops: CDR1 PRHDT, CDR2 FYEKMQ (reference sequence). Here the CDR3 DNA reads TGTGCCAGCAGCTTGATCCGGGGGTCCCTGGGGGAGCAGTACTTC. It specifies CASSLIRGSLGEQYF.

This sequence joins TRBV5-5 and TRBJ2-7; 8 nucleotides agree with TRBD1. The CDR3 spans 14 residues. CDR1 is SGHKS, CDR2 YYEKEE, per germline (reference sequence). V shed 3 bases and J 5 bases; nucleotides not matched to a gene: 7. CDR3 coding DNA: TGTGCCAGCAGCTCCGATCAGGGGGCCAACGAGCAGTACTTC. It translates to CASSSDQGANEQYF. The entire variable domain, with the rest obtained from reference TRBV5-5 and TRBJ2-7, is as follows: DAGVTQSPTHLIKTRGQQVTLRCSPISGHKSVSWYQQVLGQGPQFIFQYYEKEERGRGNFPDRFSARQFPNYSSELNVNALLLGDSALYLCASSSDQGANEQYFGPGTRLTVT.

This clonotype was detected many times. The rearrangement links TRBV29-1 to TRBJ1-1; D remains unclear. The CDR3 is made up of 11 amino acids. V lost 2 bases and J lost 9, with 10 bases in between. Germline loops: CDR1 SQVTM, CDR2 ANQGSEA. CDR3 DNA sequence: TGCAGCGTTGAAAATTCGTGGAAAGCTTTCTTT. Protein product: CSVENSWKAFF.

The chain recombines TRBV10-3 with TRBJ1-2, with a possible D match to TRBD1 (6 bases). Germline assignment: CDR1 ENHRY and CDR2 SYGVKD. The CDR3 spans 12 residues. V lost 7 bases and J 7 bases, leaving 13 bases between the germline ends. This CDR3 is CAIIGGQSGYTF. As DNA, the CDR3 is TGTGCCATCATCGGGGGGCAAAGTGGCTACACCTTC.

The V call is TRBV6-6, the J call TRBJ1-5; the D gene is possibly TRBD1 (6 bases). The V end was cut by 7 bases, the J end by 5 bases, with 12 bases between. Germline lookup yields CDR1 MNHNY and CDR2 SVGAGI (reference sequence). This CDR3 comprises 13 residues. CDR3 nucleotides: TGTGCCAGCAAGATCGGGGGCGATCAGCCCCAGCATTTT. This codes for CASKIGGDQPQHF.

CDR3 in amino acids: CASSPGTSGVNEQFF. CDR3 DNA: TGTGCCAGCAGTCCCGGGACTAGCGGGGTCAATGAGCAGTTCTTC. The V call is TRBV27, the J call TRBJ2-1; TRBD2 agrees at 13 bases. The germline V gene has CDR1 MNHEY and CDR2 SMNVEV (reference sequence). V dropped 5 bases and J dropped 6; count of bases not matched to a gene: 4. There are 15 residues in the CDR3.

The chain has TRBV4-1 and TRBJ2-3; 7 bases are a match to TRBD2. Germline V gene data show CDR1 as MGHRA and CDR2 as YSYEKL. The CDR3 sequence is 18 residues long. V lost 0 bases, J lost 2 bases, and 11 bases stayed unmatched. The CDR3 here is CASSQDPGRGMPTDTQYF. DNA of the CDR3: TGCGCCAGCAGCCAAGACCCGGGGAGGGGCATGCCCACAGATACGCAGTATTTT.

This clonotype was detected many times. V usage is TRBV12-3 or TRBV12-4 and J usage is TRBJ1-1; 7 nucleotides align to TRBD1. This CDR3 region has 14 residues. The trim removed 3 bases at V and 4 bases at J, leaving 5 bases unmatched. The CDR3 region has the DNA TGTGCCAGCAGTTTTGAGGGGGCCGTCACTGAAGCTTTCTTT. This codes for CASSFEGAVTEAFF.

Only a few counts were recorded for this clonotype. The gene calls are TRBV20-1 and TRBJ2-3; 7 nucleotides line up with TRBD2. V trimming: 6 bases; J trimming: 2 bases; junction bases outside the gene matches: 11. The CDR3 has 15 amino acids. The V gene's germline CDR1 is DFQATT and CDR2 SNEGSKA (reference sequence). The chain's CDR3 is CSARQGTTVTDTQYF. CDR3 nucleotides: TGCAGTGCCCGCCAAGGGACTACCGTCACAGATACGCAGTATTTT.

This chain uses TRBV25-1 with TRBJ2-7; no firm D call. Germline loops: CDR1 MGHDK, CDR2 SYGVNS. The CDR3 is 13 amino acids. The ends were cut back, 3 bases at V and 3 bases at J, with 9 bases in the middle. The CDR3 region is CASSDGVRYEQYF. CDR3 coding DNA: TGTGCCAGCAGTGACGGAGTCCGCTACGAGCAGTACTTC.

This sequence joins TRBV5-1 and TRBJ2-7; weak D call: TRBD1 (6 bases). The germline V gene has CDR1 SGHRS and CDR2 YFSETQ. This CDR3 has 15 residues. V was shortened by 7 bases and J by 4 bases, with 21 bases between the two germline ends. The CDR3 DNA is TGCGCCAGCCGGTCATGGACAGAACTCTCTTACGAGCAGTACTTC. Translation: CASRSWTELSYEQYF.

The V gene is TRBV4-1, the J gene TRBJ2-7; 7 bases match TRBD1. V lost 1 base, J lost 3 bases, and 3 bases stayed unmatched. CDR3 length: 14 residues. CDR1 MGHRA and CDR2 YSYEKL come from the germline V gene. The CDR3 coding sequence is TGCGCCAGCAGCCAAGGTTGGGACAGCTACGAGCAGTACTTC. As protein: CASSQGWDSYEQYF.

The chain joins TRBV20-1 to TRBJ1-1, with 8 bases matching TRBD1. The CDR3 sequence is 14 residues long. Germline V gene lookup returns CDR1 DFQATT and CDR2 SNEGSKA (reference sequence). V was clipped by 5 bases and J by 1 base; unmatched bases: 6. For the CDR3, the DNA is TGCAGTGCTCTCCAGGACAGGGCGAACACTGAAGCTTTCTTT. This codes for CSALQDRANTEAFF.

This clonotype was counted at least ten times. J is TRBJ1-2 and V is TRBV12-3 or TRBV12-4; 7 bases are a match to TRBD1. The CDR3 is made up of 15 amino acids. J was trimmed by 8 bases and V by 5 bases; bases with no gene match: 14. CDR3 sequence: CASSLDRAGYLGYTF. CDR3 nucleotide sequence: TGTGCCAGCAGTCTTGACAGGGCTGGCTATCTAGGCTACACCTTC.

The V gene is TRBV6-5, the J gene TRBJ2-1, with D possibly being TRBD1 (8 bases). The germline CDR1 and CDR2 sequences are MNHEY and SVGAGI. The CDR3 runs to 15 residues. Deletions cut 2 bases from V and 8 bases from J, with 16 bases between. DNA for the CDR3: TGTGCCAGCAGTTACAGGACAGGGAGGGCAGATGAGCAGTTCTTC. Translated, it gives CASSYRTGRADEQFF.

As regards this clonotype: Given a much more abundant clone one base away, this may be a read error. V is TRBV6-2 or TRBV6-3 and J is TRBJ1-1; the D is unclear. The CDR3 loop spans 16 amino acids. Trimming cost V 7 bases and J 5 bases, with 23 bases left between them. Germline V lookup: CDR1 MNHEY, CDR2 SVGEGT. The CDR3 DNA reads as TGTGCCAGCACCGAAGGACGGAGTGGGTGGGAGACTGAAGCTTTCTTT. Its translation: CASTEGRSGWETEAFF.

The chain combines TRBV3-1 with TRBJ1-2, with D unclear. The CDR3 is 13 residues long. Trimming left V 1 base short and J 7 bases short, with 10 bases between. Germline CDR1 LGHDT, CDR2 YNNKEL (reference sequence). DNA of the CDR3: TGTGCCAGCAGCCAAGCAACGGGGAGTGGCTACACCTTC. Its translation: CASSQATGSGYTF.

The gene calls are TRBV19 and TRBJ1-4, with D unclear. The CDR3 sequence is 16 residues long. CDR1 and CDR2 from the germline V gene are LNHDA and SQIVND (reference sequence). Trimming took off 7 bases at V and 0 bases at J, with 15 bases between the two ends. This chain's CDR3 is CASTTAPRATNEKLFF. DNA of the CDR3: TGTGCCAGTACCACCGCCCCCAGAGCAACTAATGAAAAACTGTTTTTT.